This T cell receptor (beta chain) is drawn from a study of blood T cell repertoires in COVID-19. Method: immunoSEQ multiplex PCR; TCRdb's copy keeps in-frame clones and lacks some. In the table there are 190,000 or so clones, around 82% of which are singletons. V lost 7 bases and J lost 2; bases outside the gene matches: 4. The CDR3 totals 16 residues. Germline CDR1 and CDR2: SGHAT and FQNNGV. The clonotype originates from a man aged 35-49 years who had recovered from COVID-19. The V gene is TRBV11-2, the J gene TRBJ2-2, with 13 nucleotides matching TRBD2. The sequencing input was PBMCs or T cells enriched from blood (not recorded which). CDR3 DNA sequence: TGTGCCAGCACCAGGACTAGCGGGAGTAACACCGGGGAGCTGTTTTTT. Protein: CASTRTSGSNTGELFF. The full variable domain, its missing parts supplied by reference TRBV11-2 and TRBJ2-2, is EAGVAQSPRYKIIEKRQSVAFWCNPISGHATLYWYQQILGQGPKLLIQFQNNGVVDDSQLPKDRFSAERLKGVDSTLKIQPAKLEDSAVYLCASTRTSGSNTGELFFGEGSRLTVL.